This T cell receptor beta chain was sequenced in a study of T cell responses to AZD1222 COVID-19 vaccine. Study observations and caveats: Vaccine-related CD4 TCRs covered spike, predominating at 160-218 and 743-854. Researchers took repertoire samples only after the peak T cell response had come.

The V and J ends lost 4 bases and 5 bases respectively, with 14 bases between them. CDR1 and CDR2 (germline): SGHTA, FQGNSA. This CDR3 is built from 14 residues. A word on this clone: The antigen is unknown.

This table comes from immunoSEQ multiplex PCR, and its TCRdb copy is limited to in-frame clones, with some not included. The sample records 100,000 to 150,000 clones, about nine tenths being singletons. The chain joins TRBV7-2 to TRBJ2-5; D unclear. This receptor was identified in an adult in good health. The starting material was peripheral blood, obtained on day 0 of AZD1222 vaccination. CDR3 in DNA: TGTGCCAGCAGCTCCAGCCAAGTCACGGAGACCCAGTACTTC. Residues: CASSSSQVTETQYF.